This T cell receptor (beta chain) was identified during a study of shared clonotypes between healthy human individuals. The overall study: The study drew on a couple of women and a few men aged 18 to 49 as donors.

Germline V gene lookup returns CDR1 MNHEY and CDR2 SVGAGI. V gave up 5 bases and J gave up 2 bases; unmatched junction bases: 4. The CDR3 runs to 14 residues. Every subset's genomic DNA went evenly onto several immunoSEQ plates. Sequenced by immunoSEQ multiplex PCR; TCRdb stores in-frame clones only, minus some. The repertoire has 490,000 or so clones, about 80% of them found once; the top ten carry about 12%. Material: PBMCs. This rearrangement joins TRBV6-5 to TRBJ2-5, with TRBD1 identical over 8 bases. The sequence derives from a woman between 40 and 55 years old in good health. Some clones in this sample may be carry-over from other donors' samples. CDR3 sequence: CASSPWTGQETQYF. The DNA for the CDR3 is TGTGCCAGCAGTCCTTGGACAGGGCAAGAGACCCAGTACTTC.